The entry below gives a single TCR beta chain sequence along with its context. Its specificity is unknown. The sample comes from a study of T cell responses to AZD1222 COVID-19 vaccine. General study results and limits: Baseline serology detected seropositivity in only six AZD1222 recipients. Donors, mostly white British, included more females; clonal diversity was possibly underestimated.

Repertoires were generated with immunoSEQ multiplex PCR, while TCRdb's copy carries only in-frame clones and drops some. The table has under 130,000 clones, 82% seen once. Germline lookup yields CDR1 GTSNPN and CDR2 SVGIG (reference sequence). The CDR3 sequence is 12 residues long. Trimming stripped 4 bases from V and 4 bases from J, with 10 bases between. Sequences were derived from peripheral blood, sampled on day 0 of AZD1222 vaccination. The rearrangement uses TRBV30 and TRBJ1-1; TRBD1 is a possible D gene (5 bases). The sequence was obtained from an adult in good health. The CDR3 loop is CAWNKGPTEAFF. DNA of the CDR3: TGTGCCTGGAACAAGGGGCCCACTGAAGCTTTCTTT.